This TCR beta chain was recovered during a study of vaccination and CD4 T cells after COVID-19. Oncomine TCR Beta short-read sequencing was applied to DNA from cultured CD4+ T cells. TCRdb reanalysed the PCR reads using MiXCR and keeps one entry per CDR3 protein. This sample carries under 15,000 distinct CDR3 sequences, approximately 56% of them seen once, and the ten largest clones take about 12%. Treatment defined: 10-day PBMC culture with coronavirus spike peptide pools or control peptides (ViraFEST assay). Note on this clonotype: Antigen unknown.

Trimming took off 6 bases at V and 2 bases at J, with 12 bases between the two ends. Germline-derived CDR1 and CDR2 are MNHEY and SVGEGT. CDR3 length: 14 amino acids. The source material was CD4+ T cells from blood, cultured in vitro. This TCR derives from a human donor who had recovered from COVID-19. The rearrangement links TRBV6-2 or TRBV6-3 to TRBJ2-3; D is perhaps TRBD2 (5 bases). CDR3 DNA sequence: TGTGCCAGCAGGGAGGCACTAACCACAGATACGCAGTATTTT. Translated, it gives CASREALTTDTQYF.